The clone carrying this T cell receptor (beta chain) has ten or more counts. Its specificity is unknown. TCRdb re-clonotyped the PCR reads via MiXCR. Altogether 25,000 or so clones are present, 15% being singletons, with the ten largest covering 15% to 18%. These data come from a study of metastatic and nonmetastatic thyroid tumors. In the study overall: Samples came from malignant and benign thyroid patients, and repertoires were compared across blood and tumor or nodule tissue.

Study results and caveats: It was reported that TCR beta diversity was significantly higher in malignant thyroid tumors than benign nodules, in blood and tumor.

There are 15 residues in the CDR3. Trimming shortened V by 2 bases and J by 5 bases, and 10 bases separated the two germline ends. Germline CDR1 and CDR2: SEHNR and FQNEAQ (reference sequence). Ahead of thyroid surgery, no patient had received treatment of any kind. Source material: blood. The V call is TRBV7-9, the J call TRBJ1-6; no clear D. This TCR was recovered from a male donor with papillary thyroid cancer or a benign thyroid nodule (not recorded which). Some clones in this sample may be carry-over from other donors' samples. The CDR3 DNA follows: TGTGCCAGCAGCTTAAGGCCTGGGGATAATTCACCCCTCCACTTT. Its translation: CASSLRPGDNSPLHF.